The 4 T cell receptor beta chains listed next were all sequenced from one sample in a study of shared clonotypes between healthy human individuals. The repertoire was sequenced with immunoSEQ multiplex PCR; TCRdb's copy has only in-frame clones and lacks some. This sample has fewer than 1.8 million clones; 98% to 99% occur once, and the top ten carry about 0.4%. The specimen sequenced was naive CD4+ T cells sorted from blood. Sample subset: CD45RA+ positively selected. These TCRs come from a man aged 25-45 years in good health.

Worth noting for this clone: Other DNA sequences in the sample encode the same CDR3. CDR3 loop: CASSLASNQPQHF. The DNA of the CDR3 is TGTGCCAGCAGCTTAGCCAGCAATCAGCCCCAGCATTTT. The chain uses TRBV5-6 and TRBJ1-5; D unclear. CDR3 size: 13 residues. From germline, CDR1 is SGHDT and CDR2 YYEEEE. V gave up 2 bases and J gave up 1 base, with 4 bases separating them.

This clone showed up just once. The CDR3 protein is CASSDKLGTEAFF. In DNA form, the CDR3 reads TGTGCCAGCAGCGACAAACTAGGTACTGAAGCTTTCTTT. The V call is TRBV9, the J call TRBJ1-1; D is unclear. The CDR3 consists of 13 residues. The V end lost 3 bases, the J end lost 5 bases, and 11 bases lay between the germline ends. Germline V gives CDR1 SGDLS, CDR2 YYNGEE.

The chain joins TRBV28 to TRBJ2-7, with a possible D match to TRBD2 (6 bases). The ends were cut back, 5 bases at V and 0 bases at J, with 11 bases in the middle. The CDR3 spans 14 residues. Germline CDR1 MDHEN, CDR2 SYDVKM. CDR3 sequence (DNA): TGTGCCAGCAGTACCTCGGGAGCCTCCTACGAGCAGTACTTC. Its translation: CASSTSGASYEQYF.

The V gene is TRBV19, the J gene TRBJ1-1; the D gene is possibly TRBD1 (5 bases). The ends were cut back, 7 bases at V and 4 bases at J, with 16 bases in the middle. This CDR3 has 14 residues. Germline CDR1 reads LNHDA; CDR2 reads SQIVND (reference sequence). The CDR3 region is CASNPGGLPTEAFF. The CDR3, as DNA: TGTGCCAGTAATCCGGGGGGATTGCCCACTGAAGCTTTCTTT.